This TCR beta chain was documented in a study of blood T cell repertoires in COVID-19. At the level of the study: Whether acute or convalescent, the COVID-19 samples came from the United States, Italy and Spain. PBMCs, B-cell-depleted T cells, or T cells were the source of the cDNA or gDNA that made up the material.

In the authors' methods: Estimated nucleated cell counts came from reference gene primer amplification. The protocol was immunoSEQ multiplex PCR, while the TCRdb copy is restricted to in-frame clones and leaves out a portion. V and J calls plus clone size are reproduced from that table; the DNA served to infer D and trimming. The sample has about 120,000 clones, about 83% seen once; the top ten hold about 3.8%. Trimming took 6 bases from V and 3 from J, leaving 9 bases between them. There are 12 residues in the CDR3. Germline V lookup: CDR1 SNHLY, CDR2 FYNNEI. The sample was peripheral blood. V usage is TRBV2 and J usage is TRBJ2-7; D not resolved. The sequence was collected from a man in his sixties with acute or convalescent COVID-19. The CDR3 region has the DNA TGTGCCAGCAGCTTTGACTTCTACGAGCAGTACTTC. It is translated as CASSFDFYEQYF.